Listed below are T cell receptor beta chains from one sample, sequenced in a study of vaccination effects on CD4 cells after COVID-19. Which antigens these TCRs recognize remains unknown. Assay: immunoSEQ multiplex PCR; the TCRdb copy retains only in-frame clones and omits some. The sample has 71,000 or so clones; roughly 70% are singletons. The sample was CD4+ T cells from PBMCs cultured with HCoV-OC43 spike peptides, taken before COVID-19 vaccination. These receptors came from a human donor who received a COVID-19 vaccine. Both conserved end residues are part of each CDR3. D genes are given only for firm matches. Part of the rows lack a size; the others show once, few, many or a class for expanded clones.

TRBJ2-3 TRBV7-3 . . TGTGCCAGCAGCTTAAAAACGGGCACAGATACGCAGTATTTT CASSLKTGTDTQYF
TRBJ1-5 TRBV10-2 few . TGCGCCAGCCAAATCTATAGCAATCAGCCCCAGCATTTT CASQIYSNQPQHF
TRBJ2-3 TRBV2 few TRBD2 TGTGCCAGCAGTGGTTTACGGGGGGGCTCAGATACGCAGTATTTT CASSGLRGGSDTQYF
TRBJ2-1 TRBV15 few . TGTGCCACCAGCAGAGTATCTACCTACAATGAGCAGTTCTTC CATSRVSTYNEQFF
TRBJ1-3 TRBV25-1 . . TGTGCCAGCAGTGTAACCGCTGGAAACACCATATATTTT CASSVTAGNTIYF
TRBJ2-5 TRBV6-5 . . TGTGCCAGCAGTTACTCGGCCCAGCTTCTTCAAGAGACCCAGTACTTC CASSYSAQLLQETQYF
TRBJ2-3 TRBV7-2 . TRBD2 TGTGCCACCGAGACTAGCGGGGGGGCAAATACGCAGTATTTT CATETSGGANTQYF
TRBJ1-1 TRBV2 . TRBD1 TGTGCCACCAAAGTCGGGACAGAGGGCACTGAAGCTTTCTTT CATKVGTEGTEAFF
TRBJ2-3 TRBV9 . . TGTGCCAGCAGCGTTGCAGATACGCAGTATTTT CASSVADTQYF
TRBJ2-1 TRBV19 . . TGTGCCAGTAGTATGGGGCTGAGGGGGGTTTACTACAATGAGCAGTTCTTC CASSMGLRGVYYNEQFF
TRBJ1-4 TRBV18 . TRBD1 TGTGCCAGCTCACCACCCGGGACAGGGGGCTCTAATGAAAAACTGTTTTTT CASSPPGTGGSNEKLFF
TRBJ1-3 TRBV19 few . TGTGCCAGTAGAGGGTCTGGAAACACCATATATTTT CASRGSGNTIYF
TRBJ2-2 TRBV30 . TRBD1 TGTGCCTGGAGTGGACAGGGGGTCCCCGGGGAGCTGTTTTTT CAWSGQGVPGELFF
TRBJ2-1 TRBV5-1 few TRBD2 TGCGCCAGCAGCTTGGGTAGCGGGGGGACGGGAAATGAGCAGTTCTTC CASSLGSGGTGNEQFF
TRBJ1-2 TRBV2 . . TGTGCCAGCAGTGAGGGTCCAGAGATCTATGGCTACACCTTC CASSEGPEIYGYTF
TRBJ2-5 TRBV6-5 . . TGTGCCAGTAAAACAGGGAGTAGGACCCAGTACTTC CASKTGSRTQYF
TRBJ2-3 TRBV20-1 . . TGCAGTGCAAACAGGGAAATCGTACGGTATTTT CSANREIVRYF
TRBJ2-2 TRBV2 . . TGTGCCAGCAGTGGACAGCTAATTCTCACCGGGGAGCTGTTTTTT CASSGQLILTGELFF
TRBJ2-1 TRBV10-1 . . TGCGCCAGCAGTATCGGTAACTCCTACAATGAGCAGTTCTTC CASSIGNSYNEQFF
TRBJ2-5 TRBV5-1 . TRBD2 TGCGCCAGCAGCTTGGCTGGGACTAGCGAAGAGACCCAGTACTTC CASSLAGTSEETQYF
TRBJ1-2 TRBV6-4 . TRBD1 TGTGCCAGCAGTCCTTCGTGGAGGGGGCCTGTCTATGGCTACACCTTC CASSPSWRGPVYGYTF
TRBJ1-5 TRBV7-3 once . TGTGCCAGCAGTTCGAAGCAGGGTCAGCCCCAGCATTTT CASSSKQGQPQHF
TRBJ1-5 TRBV5-3 . . TGTGCCAGAAGCTTGGAAGGCGCGGGAGGCAATCAGCCCCAGCATTTT CARSLEGAGGNQPQHF
TRBJ2-5 TRBV11-1 few . TGTGCCAGCAGCTTAGGGTTCTTAAGGACCCAGTACTTC CASSLGFLRTQYF
TRBJ2-1 TRBV5-4 . TRBD1 TGTGCCAGCAGGGCCGGGACAGGGGACGATGAGCAGTTCTTC CASRAGTGDDEQFF
TRBJ2-3 TRBV5-8 . TRBD2 TGTGCCAGCCCCAGGGCCCCAGCGGGGGGGCCTCCGAGCACAGATACGCAGTATTTT CASPRAPAGGPPSTDTQYF
TRBJ1-1 TRBV6-5 once . TGTGCCAGCAGTTACTCGGGAGGGAGGCCTAACACTGAAGCTTTCTTT CASSYSGGRPNTEAFF
TRBJ1-4 TRBV9 . . TGTGCCAGCAGCGAGGGACCTGCAACTAATGAAAAACTGTTTTTT CASSEGPATNEKLFF
TRBJ1-2 TRBV4-1 . . TGCGCCAGCAGCCAAACTGCCCGGGGCGATGGCTACACCTTC CASSQTARGDGYTF
TRBJ1-6 TRBV5-6 . . TGTGCCAGCAGCCCCGAGCAGGGGTCCTATAATTCACCCCTCCACTTT CASSPEQGSYNSPLHF
TRBJ2-1 TRBV1 . . TGCACCAGCAGCCAAGGGCCGATCGGTCGGTTCTTC CTSSQGPIGRFF
TRBJ2-6 TRBV6-1 . . TGTGCCAGCAGTGATCATAGGGCTAGCTCTGGGGCCAACGTCCTGACTTTC CASSDHRASSGANVLTF
TRBJ2-5 TRBV5-1 once . TGCGCCAGCAGCTTAGGTCACATAACCGGAGAGACCCAGTACTTC CASSLGHITGETQYF
TRBJ2-3 TRBV6-5 . TRBD2 TGTGCCAGCAGAGGTAGCGGGGCCAACACAGATACGCAGTATTTT CASRGSGANTDTQYF
TRBJ1-4 TRBV6-1 . . TGTGCCAGCAGTGAAGGGGGCTCAAGGACTAATGAAAAACTGTTTTTT CASSEGGSRTNEKLFF
TRBJ2-2 TRBV7-3 . . TGTGCCAGCAGCTTAGAGCGTAGAGACACCGGGGAGCTGTTTTTT CASSLERRDTGELFF
TRBJ1-4 TRBV7-9 . . TGTGCCAGCAGCCCTATACAGGGACGGGGCTCTAATGAAAAACTGTTTTTT CASSPIQGRGSNEKLFF
TRBJ1-3 TRBV7-2 . . TGTGCCAGCAGCTTAGCGGGCACCCGCTCTGGAAACACCATATATTTT CASSLAGTRSGNTIYF
TRBJ1-5 TRBV7-2 . . TGTGCCAGCAGTACACAGGAGTTTTACAATCAGCCCCAGCATTTT CASSTQEFYNQPQHF
TRBJ2-3 TRBV27 . TRBD2 TGTGCCAGCAGTTCCCTCAGACTAGCGGGGAGCACAGATACGCAGTATTTT CASSSLRLAGSTDTQYF
TRBJ2-2 TRBV19 . TRBD2 TGTGCCAGTGTAACTAGCGGGGCGATTGGGGAGCTGTTTTTT CASVTSGAIGELFF
TRBJ2-5 TRBV19 . . TGTGCCAGTAGTATTCGTCATACGGAGACCCAGTACTTC CASSIRHTETQYF
TRBJ1-5 TRBV18 . . TGTGCCAGCTCACCAAGCAGGGGTCAGCCCCAGCATTTT CASSPSRGQPQHF
TRBJ1-1 TRBV4-3 few . TGCGCCAGCAGCATCCGGGCCCCCCTGAGCACTGAAGCTTTCTTT CASSIRAPLSTEAFF
TRBJ2-1 TRBV7-2 . TRBD1 TGTGCCAGCAGCTTTGGGGACAGTCGATACAATGAGCAGTTCTTC CASSFGDSRYNEQFF
TRBJ1-5 TRBV11-3 . . TGTGCCAGCAGCGTAGGGTCACAGGGAGACAATCAGCCCCAGCATTTT CASSVGSQGDNQPQHF
TRBJ2-1 TRBV7-9 . . TGTGCCAGCAGCCCCGCGGGGGCCGGTGAGCAGTTCTTC CASSPAGAGEQFF
TRBJ1-6 TRBV5-4 few . TGTGCCAGCAGCCTTTCGACCGGGTTCGGCTCCTATAATTCACCCCTCCACTTT CASSLSTGFGSYNSPLHF
TRBJ1-1 TRBV7-9 few . TGTGCCAGCAGCCCCGGACCGGGGACTGAAGCTTTCTTT CASSPGPGTEAFF
TRBJ2-3 TRBV7-2 . TRBD2 TGTGCCAGCAGCTTAGTTGGCGGGGGGGCCGTAGATACGCAGTATTTT CASSLVGGGAVDTQYF
TRBJ1-6 TRBV2 . . TGTGCCAGCAGTGATTCCAGGAATTCACCCCTCCACTTT CASSDSRNSPLHF
TRBJ2-3 TRBV6-1 . . TGTGCCAGCAGTGAAGAAGGGGGTAGAGTCCCAGATACGCAGTATTTT CASSEEGGRVPDTQYF
TRBJ1-2 TRBV12-3/TRBV12-4 . . TGTGCCAGCAGCCTCCGCCGGGGTTACGGCTACACCTTC CASSLRRGYGYTF
TRBJ1-3 TRBV5-1 few . TGCGCCAGCAGCGCCGGGGATTTGTCTGGAAACACCATATATTTT CASSAGDLSGNTIYF
TRBJ2-5 TRBV7-8 . TRBD1 TGTGCCAGCAGCTTATCCCGGACAGGGGTAGGCCAAGAGACCCAGTACTTC CASSLSRTGVGQETQYF
TRBJ2-5 TRBV6-1 . TRBD1 TGTGCCAGCAGTGAGGGGGGGACAGGGGGGAAGACCCAGTACTTC CASSEGGTGGKTQYF
TRBJ2-3 TRBV5-8 once TRBD2 TGTGCCAGTCCAGAATTCCCCCCGCGGGGGGTGAGCACAGATACGCAGTATTTT CASPEFPPRGVSTDTQYF
TRBJ1-1 TRBV6-5 . . TGTGCCAGCAGAGAGGCTTCGAGGACTGAAGCTTTCTTT CASREASRTEAFF
TRBJ2-3 TRBV27 . . TGTGCCAGCAGTTTATGGGGTCCTAGCACAGATACGCAGTATTTT CASSLWGPSTDTQYF
TRBJ1-2 TRBV12-3/TRBV12-4 few . TGTGCCAGCAGTTTAGATGTGCGGGGCTACACCTTC CASSLDVRGYTF